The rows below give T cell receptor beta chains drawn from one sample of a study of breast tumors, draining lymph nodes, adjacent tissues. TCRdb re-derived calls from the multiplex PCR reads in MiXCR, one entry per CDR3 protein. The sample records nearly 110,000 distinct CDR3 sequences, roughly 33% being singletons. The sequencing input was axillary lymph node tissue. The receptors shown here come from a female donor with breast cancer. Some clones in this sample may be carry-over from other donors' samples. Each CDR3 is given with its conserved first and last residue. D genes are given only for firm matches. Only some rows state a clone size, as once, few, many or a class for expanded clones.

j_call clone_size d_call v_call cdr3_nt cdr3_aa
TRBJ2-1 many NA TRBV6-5 TGTGCCAGCAGTCCACAGAACAATGAGCAGTTCTTC CASSPQNNEQFF
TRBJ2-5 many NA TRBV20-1 TGCAGTGCTCTAAAGCGGGAGACCCAGTACTTC CSALKRETQYF
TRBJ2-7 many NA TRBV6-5 TGTGCCAGCAGTCCCCGGGACGGTTACTACGAGCAGTACTTC CASSPRDGYYEQYF
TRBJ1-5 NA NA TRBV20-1 TGCAGTGCCCGAAAGGGGGATCAGCCCCAGCATTTT CSARKGDQPQHF
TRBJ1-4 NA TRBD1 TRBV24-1 TGTGCCACCAGTGATTTGGAGTGGGGACAGGAAAAACTGTTTTTT CATSDLEWGQEKLFF
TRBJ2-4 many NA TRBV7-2 TGTGCCAGCAGCCGAACCAACGGGGGTTGGAACATTCAGTACTTC CASSRTNGGWNIQYF
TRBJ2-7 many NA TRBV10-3 TGTACCATCAGTGAGTCTGGCTACGAGCAGTACTTC CTISESGYEQYF
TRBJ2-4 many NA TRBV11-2 TGTGCCAGCAGCCGATATTTGGACATTCAGTACTTC CASSRYLDIQYF
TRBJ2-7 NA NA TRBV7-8 TGTGCCAGCATCTTAGGGACGTCTAGGAACTACGAGCAGTACTTC CASILGTSRNYEQYF
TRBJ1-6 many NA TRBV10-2 TGCGCCAGAAAAGAGACCGCGGACAAGAGCTCCTATAATTCACCCCTCCACTTT CARKETADKSSYNSPLHF
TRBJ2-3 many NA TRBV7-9 TGTGCCAGCAGCCCAAGGGGCAGCACAGATACGCAGTATTTT CASSPRGSTDTQYF
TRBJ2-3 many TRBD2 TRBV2 TGTGCCAGCAGCCCCGTTTATGGCGGGAGAGGGACAGATACGCAGTATTTT CASSPVYGGRGTDTQYF
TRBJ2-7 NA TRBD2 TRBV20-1 TGCAGTGCCACTAGCGGGAGCAGCACCTACGAGCAGTACTTC CSATSGSSTYEQYF
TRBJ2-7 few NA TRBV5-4 TGTGCCAGCAGCTTGGGTCCCGCGACGGAAACCTACGAGCAGTACTTC CASSLGPATETYEQYF
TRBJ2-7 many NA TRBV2 TGTGCCAGCAGTGAAAATAGCGGAGGAGACCTCTACGAGCAGTACTTC CASSENSGGDLYEQYF
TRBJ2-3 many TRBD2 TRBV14 TGTGCCAGCAGCCTGGGAGGGGGCACAGATACGCAGTATTTT CASSLGGGTDTQYF
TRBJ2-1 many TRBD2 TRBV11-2 TGTGCCAGCAGCCGCACGATCTCTTCTAGCGGAGGAAACAATGAGCAGTTCTTC CASSRTISSSGGNNEQFF
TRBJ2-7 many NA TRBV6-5 TGTGCCAGCAGTCACTCGCAGCGGAGCTCCTACGAGCAGTACTTC CASSHSQRSSYEQYF
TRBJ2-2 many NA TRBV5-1 TGCGCCAGCAGCACTTACAGGGACACCGGGGAGCTGTTTTTT CASSTYRDTGELFF
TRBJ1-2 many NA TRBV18 TGTGCCAGCTCACCAAAGGATTTGGACTATGGCTACACCTTC CASSPKDLDYGYTF
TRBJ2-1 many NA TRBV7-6 TGTGCCAGCAGCTTAGTTCCCGGGAGCAATGAGCAGTTCTTC CASSLVPGSNEQFF
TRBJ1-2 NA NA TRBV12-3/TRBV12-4 NA CASSLGNLVAFFGYTF
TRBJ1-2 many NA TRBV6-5 TGTGCCAGCAGTTACTCCGGACGAACCACCTATGGCTACACCTTC CASSYSGRTTYGYTF
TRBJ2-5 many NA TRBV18 TGTGCCAGCTCACCTGCGGCACAGCAAGAGACCCAGTACTTC CASSPAAQQETQYF
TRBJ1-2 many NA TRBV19 TGTGCCAGTACGGAGAGGAGTCGTGGCTACACCTTC CASTERSRGYTF
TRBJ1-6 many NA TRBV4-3 TGCGCCAGCAGCCAAGATTTGGGGTCGAATTCACCCCTCCACTTT CASSQDLGSNSPLHF
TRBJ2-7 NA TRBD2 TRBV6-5 TGTGCCAGCAGTTACTTGAGCGGGGGTGGCTCCTACGAGCAGTACTTC CASSYLSGGGSYEQYF
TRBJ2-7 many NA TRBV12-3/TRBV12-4 TGTGCCAGCAGAAGGGGCGGGGACGAGCAGTACTTC CASRRGGDEQYF
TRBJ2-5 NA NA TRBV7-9 TGTGCCAGCAGCTCCCACCCCTCGGGAACCCAGTACTTC CASSSHPSGTQYF
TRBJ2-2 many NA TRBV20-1 TGCAGTGCGGTCCGCAGGGGCGGGGAGCTGTTTTTT CSAVRRGGELFF
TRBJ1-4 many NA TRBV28 TGTGCCAGCAGGGGGAGGGCGGTGGAAAAACTGTTTTTT CASRGRAVEKLFF
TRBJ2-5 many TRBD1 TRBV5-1 TGCGCCAGCAGCTTCACCCCTACCGACAGGGGGGCCTCGCGCGGTGGGACCCAGTACTTC CASSFTPTDRGASRGGTQYF
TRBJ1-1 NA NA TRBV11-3 TGTGCCAGCAGCTTAACAGGGATGGGAACTGAAGCTTTCTTT CASSLTGMGTEAFF
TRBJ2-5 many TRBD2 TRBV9 TGTGCCAGCAGCGTCGGAGCGGGGGGCAATAGAGAGACCCAGTACTTC CASSVGAGGNRETQYF
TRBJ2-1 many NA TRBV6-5 TGTGCCAGCACTGGGGCGGGGCCGAGCTCCTACAATGAGCAGTTCTTC CASTGAGPSSYNEQFF
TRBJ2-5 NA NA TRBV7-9 NA CASSFYICSARDMETQYF
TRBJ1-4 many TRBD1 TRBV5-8 TGTGCCAGCAGCCGGGAGACAGGGCGAAATGAAAAACTGTTTTTT CASSRETGRNEKLFF
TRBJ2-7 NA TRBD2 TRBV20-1 TGCAGTGCCACTAACCCCAGCGGGAGTGGAGAGCAGTACTTC CSATNPSGSGEQYF
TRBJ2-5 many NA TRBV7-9 TGTGCCAGCAGCTCAGGACAAGAGACCCAGTACTTC CASSSGQETQYF
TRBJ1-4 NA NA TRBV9 TGTGCCAGCAGCGTCCCAGAGGCCGGGGGTGAAAAACAGTTTTTT CASSVPEAGGEKQFF